The clone carrying this TCR beta chain was detected only a few times. V was clipped by 1 base and J by 4 bases, with 11 bases between them. Per germline, CDR1 LGHDT and CDR2 YNNKEL (reference sequence). This CDR3 is built from 14 residues. Profiles of TCR beta VDJ and CDR3 were generated from a genomic DNA template. One entry per CDR3 protein results from TCRdb running MiXCR on the reads. Of 150,000 to 200,000 distinct CDR3 sequences in the sample, roughly 50% are singletons; the top ten hold about 1.7%. The sample belongs to a study of CD8+CD57+ T cells in acquired aplastic anemia. Flow cytometry had shown expanded CD8+CD57+ cells in the patients chosen for sequencing. Among the patients, all had severe acquired aplastic anemia.

This chain joins TRBV3-1 and TRBJ2-7, with D tentatively TRBD1 (6 bases). The TCR comes from a human donor with aplastic anemia. Sequencing was done on a sample of sorted CD4+, CD8+, or CD8+CD57+ T cells (not recorded which) from PBMCs. The CDR3 region has the DNA TGTGCCAGCAGCCAAGCTCAGGGGCCTTACGAGCAGTACTTC. Residues: CASSQAQGPYEQYF.